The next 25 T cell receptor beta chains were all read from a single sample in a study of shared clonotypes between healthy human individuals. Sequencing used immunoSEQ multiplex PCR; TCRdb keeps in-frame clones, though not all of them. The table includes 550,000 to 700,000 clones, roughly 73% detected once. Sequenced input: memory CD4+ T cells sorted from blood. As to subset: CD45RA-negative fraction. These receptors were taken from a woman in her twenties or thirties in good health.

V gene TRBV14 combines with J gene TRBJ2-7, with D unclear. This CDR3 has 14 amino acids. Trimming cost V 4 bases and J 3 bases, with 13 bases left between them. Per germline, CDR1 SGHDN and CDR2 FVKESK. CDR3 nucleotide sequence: TGTGCCAGCAGCCGCGCCGGGTTTGGCTACGAGCAGTACTTC. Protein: CASSRAGFGYEQYF.

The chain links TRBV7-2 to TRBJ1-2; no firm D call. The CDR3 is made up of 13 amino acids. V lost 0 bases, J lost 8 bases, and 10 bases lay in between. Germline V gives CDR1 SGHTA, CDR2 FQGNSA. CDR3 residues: CASSLAGRRGYTF. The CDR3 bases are TGTGCCAGCAGCTTAGCCGGGCGACGGGGCTACACCTTC.

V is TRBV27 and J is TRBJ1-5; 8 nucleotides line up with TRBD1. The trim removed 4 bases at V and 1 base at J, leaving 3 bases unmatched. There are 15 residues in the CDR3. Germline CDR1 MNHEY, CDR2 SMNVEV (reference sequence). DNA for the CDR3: TGTGCCAGCAGTTCACAGGGGGGGAGCAATCAGCCCCAGCATTTT. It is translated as CASSSQGGSNQPQHF.

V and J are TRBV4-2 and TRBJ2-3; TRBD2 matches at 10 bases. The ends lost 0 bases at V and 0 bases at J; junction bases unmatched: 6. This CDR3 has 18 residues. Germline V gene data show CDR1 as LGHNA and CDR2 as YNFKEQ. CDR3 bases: TGTGCCAGCAGCCAAGATCGGGCTAGCGGGGGAAGCACAGATACGCAGTATTTT. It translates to CASSQDRASGGSTDTQYF.

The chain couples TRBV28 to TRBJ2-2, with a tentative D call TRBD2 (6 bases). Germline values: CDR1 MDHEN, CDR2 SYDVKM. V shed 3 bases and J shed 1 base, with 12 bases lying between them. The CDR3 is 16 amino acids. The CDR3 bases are TGTGCCAGCAGTTTGAGGGACGGGGGGAACACCGGGGAGCTGTTTTTT. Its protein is CASSLRDGGNTGELFF.

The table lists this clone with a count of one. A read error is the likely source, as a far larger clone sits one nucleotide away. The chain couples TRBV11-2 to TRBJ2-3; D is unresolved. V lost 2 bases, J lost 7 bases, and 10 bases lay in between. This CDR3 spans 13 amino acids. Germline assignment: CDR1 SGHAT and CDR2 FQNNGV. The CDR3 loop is CASSLNAANTQYF. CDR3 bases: TGTGCCAGCAGCTTAAACGCGGCAAATACGCAGTATTTT.

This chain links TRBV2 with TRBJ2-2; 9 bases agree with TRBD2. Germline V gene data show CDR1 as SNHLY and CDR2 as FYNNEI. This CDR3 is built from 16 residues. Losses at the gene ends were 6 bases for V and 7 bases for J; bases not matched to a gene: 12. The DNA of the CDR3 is TGTGCCAGCAGCCGTCGGACTAGCGACCCATTCGGGGAGCTGTTTTTT. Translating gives CASSRRTSDPFGELFF.

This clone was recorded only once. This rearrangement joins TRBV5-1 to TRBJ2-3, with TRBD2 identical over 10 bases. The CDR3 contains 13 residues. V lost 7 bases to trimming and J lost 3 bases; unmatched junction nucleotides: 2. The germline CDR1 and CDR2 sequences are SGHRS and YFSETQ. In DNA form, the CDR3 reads TGCGCCAGCGGGACTAGCGATACAGATACGCAGTATTTT. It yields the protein CASGTSDTDTQYF.

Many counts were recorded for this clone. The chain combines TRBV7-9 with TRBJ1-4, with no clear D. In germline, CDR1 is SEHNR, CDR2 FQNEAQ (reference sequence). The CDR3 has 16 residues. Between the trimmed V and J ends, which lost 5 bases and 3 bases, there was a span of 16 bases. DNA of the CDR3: TGTGCCAGCAGCCAGAGGTTGGCAGGCCCTAATGAAAAACTGTTTTTT. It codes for CASSQRLAGPNEKLFF.

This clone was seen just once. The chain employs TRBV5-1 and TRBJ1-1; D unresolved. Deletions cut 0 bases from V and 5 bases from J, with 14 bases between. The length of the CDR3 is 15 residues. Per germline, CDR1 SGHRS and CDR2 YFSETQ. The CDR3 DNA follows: TGCGCCAGCAGCTTGGTCGGAGACGGCCATACTGAAGCTTTCTTT. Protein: CASSLVGDGHTEAFF.

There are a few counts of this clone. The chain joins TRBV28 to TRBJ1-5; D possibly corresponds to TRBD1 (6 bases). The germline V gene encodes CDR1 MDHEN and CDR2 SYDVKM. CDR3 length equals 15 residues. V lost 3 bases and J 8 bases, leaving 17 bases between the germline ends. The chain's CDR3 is CASSFSQGRGEPQHF. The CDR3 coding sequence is TGTGCCAGCAGTTTTTCCCAGGGAAGGGGGGAGCCCCAGCATTTT.

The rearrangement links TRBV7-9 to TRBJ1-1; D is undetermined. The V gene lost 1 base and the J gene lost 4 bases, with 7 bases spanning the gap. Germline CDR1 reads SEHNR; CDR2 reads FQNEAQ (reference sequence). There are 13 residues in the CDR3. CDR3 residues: CASSLGVPTEAFF. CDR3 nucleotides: TGTGCCAGCAGCTTAGGGGTCCCCACTGAAGCTTTCTTT.

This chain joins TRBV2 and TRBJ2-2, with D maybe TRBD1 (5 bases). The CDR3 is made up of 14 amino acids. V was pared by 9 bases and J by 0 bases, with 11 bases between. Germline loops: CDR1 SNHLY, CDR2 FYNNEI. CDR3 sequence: CASCWTTNTGELFF. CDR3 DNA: TGTGCCAGTTGTTGGACAACGAACACCGGGGAGCTGTTTTTT.

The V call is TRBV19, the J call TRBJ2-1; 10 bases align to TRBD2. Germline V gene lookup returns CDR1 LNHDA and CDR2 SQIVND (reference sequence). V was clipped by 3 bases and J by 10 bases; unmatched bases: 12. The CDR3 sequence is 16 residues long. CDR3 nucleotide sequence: TGTGCCAGTAGTATTGACCCCCTAAGCGGGAGGGGGGAGCAGTTCTTC. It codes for CASSIDPLSGRGEQFF.

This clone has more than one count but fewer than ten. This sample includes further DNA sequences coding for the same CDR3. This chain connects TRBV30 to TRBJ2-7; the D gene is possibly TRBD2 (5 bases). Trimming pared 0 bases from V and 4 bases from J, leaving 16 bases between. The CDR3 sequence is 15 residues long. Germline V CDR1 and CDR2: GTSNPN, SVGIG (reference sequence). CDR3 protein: CAWSVLEGLGYEQYF. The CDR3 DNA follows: TGTGCCTGGAGTGTACTAGAGGGCCTGGGATACGAGCAGTACTTC.

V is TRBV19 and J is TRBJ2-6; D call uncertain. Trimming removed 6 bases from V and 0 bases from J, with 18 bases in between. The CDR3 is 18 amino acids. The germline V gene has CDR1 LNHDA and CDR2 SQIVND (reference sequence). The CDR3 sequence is CASRSRAKDLSGANVLTF. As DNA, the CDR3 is TGTGCCAGTAGATCTCGGGCGAAGGATCTCTCTGGGGCCAACGTCCTGACTTTC.

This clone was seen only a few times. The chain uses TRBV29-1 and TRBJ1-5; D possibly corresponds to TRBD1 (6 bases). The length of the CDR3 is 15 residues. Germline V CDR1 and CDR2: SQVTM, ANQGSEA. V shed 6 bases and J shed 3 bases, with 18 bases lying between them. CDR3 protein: CSVRTGTSNNQPQHF. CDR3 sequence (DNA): TGCAGCGTGCGAACCGGGACATCAAACAATCAGCCCCAGCATTTT.

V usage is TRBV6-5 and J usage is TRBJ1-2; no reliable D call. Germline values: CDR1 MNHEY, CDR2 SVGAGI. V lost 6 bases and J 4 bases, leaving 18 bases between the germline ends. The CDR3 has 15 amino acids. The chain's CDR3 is CASSRIGPASYGYTF. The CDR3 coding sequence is TGTGCCAGCAGCCGTATTGGGCCGGCGAGCTATGGCTACACCTTC.

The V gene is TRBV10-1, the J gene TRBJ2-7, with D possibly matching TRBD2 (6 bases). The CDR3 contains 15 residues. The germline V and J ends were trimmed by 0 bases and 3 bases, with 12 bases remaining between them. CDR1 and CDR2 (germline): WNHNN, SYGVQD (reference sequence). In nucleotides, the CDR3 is TGCGCCAGCAGTGAGTCAATTAGCGGTAGCTACGAGCAGTACTTC. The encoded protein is CASSESISGSYEQYF.

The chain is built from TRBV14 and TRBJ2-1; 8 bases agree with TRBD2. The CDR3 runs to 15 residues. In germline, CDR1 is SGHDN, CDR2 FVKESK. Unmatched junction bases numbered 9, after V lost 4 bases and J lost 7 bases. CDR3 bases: TGTGCCAGCAGCCCCATACGGGGGGGGCGGAATGAGCAGTTCTTC. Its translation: CASSPIRGGRNEQFF.

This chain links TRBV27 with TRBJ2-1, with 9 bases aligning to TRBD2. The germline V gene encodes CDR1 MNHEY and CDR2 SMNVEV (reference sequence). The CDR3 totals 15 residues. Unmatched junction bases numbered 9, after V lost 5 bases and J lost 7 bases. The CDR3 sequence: CASSAGTSYFNEQFF. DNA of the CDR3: TGTGCCAGCAGTGCCGGGACTAGCTATTTTAATGAGCAGTTCTTC.

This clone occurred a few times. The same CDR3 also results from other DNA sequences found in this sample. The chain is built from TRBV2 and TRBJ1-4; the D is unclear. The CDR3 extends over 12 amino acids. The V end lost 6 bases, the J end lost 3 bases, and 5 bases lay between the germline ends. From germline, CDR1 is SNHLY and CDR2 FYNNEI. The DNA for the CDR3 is TGTGCCAGCAGCGCTTCTAATGAAAAACTGTTTTTT. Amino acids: CASSASNEKLFF.

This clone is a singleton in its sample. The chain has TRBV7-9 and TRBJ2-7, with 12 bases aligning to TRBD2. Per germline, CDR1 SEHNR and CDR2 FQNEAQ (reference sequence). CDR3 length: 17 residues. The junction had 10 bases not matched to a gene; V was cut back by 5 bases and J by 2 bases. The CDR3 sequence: CASSTQHSSGRAYEQYF. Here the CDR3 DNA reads TGTGCCAGCAGCACGCAACACTCTAGCGGGAGGGCCTACGAGCAGTACTTC.

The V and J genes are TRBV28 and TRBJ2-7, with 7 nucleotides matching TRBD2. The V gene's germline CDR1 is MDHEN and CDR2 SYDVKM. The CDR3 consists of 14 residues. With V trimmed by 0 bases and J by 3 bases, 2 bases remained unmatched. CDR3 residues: CASSLWGTNYEQYF. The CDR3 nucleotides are TGTGCCAGCAGTTTATGGGGGACTAACTACGAGCAGTACTTC.

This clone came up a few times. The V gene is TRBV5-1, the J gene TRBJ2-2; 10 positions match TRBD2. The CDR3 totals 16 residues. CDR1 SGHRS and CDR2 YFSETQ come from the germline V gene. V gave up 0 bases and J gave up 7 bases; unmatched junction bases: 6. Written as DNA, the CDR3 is TGCGCCAGCAGCTTGGGGGCTAGCGGGAGCGGCGGGGAGCTGTTTTTT. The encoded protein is CASSLGASGSGGELFF.